The sequence of this T cell receptor (beta chain) was determined in a study of blood T cell repertoires in COVID-19. Study-level background: The United States, Italy and Spain were the sources of the acute and convalescent COVID-19 samples. Nucleic acid was either cDNA or gDNA, and it came from T cells, B-cell-depleted T cells, or PBMCs.

Authors' analysis steps: Amplification from reference gene primers served as the basis for estimated nucleated cell counts. The method was immunoSEQ multiplex PCR; TCRdb's version includes in-frame clones alone and lacks a portion of them. V, J and clone size derive from that table, while D and trimming were established from the DNA sequence. The table has 30,000 to 40,000 clones, around 87% seen once; the top ten hold around 20%. CDR1 is SNHLY, CDR2 FYNNEI, per germline. The CDR3 consists of 11 residues. Trimming cost V 4 bases and J 5 bases, with 4 bases left between them. The rearrangement joins TRBV2 to TRBJ2-3; D call uncertain. Source material: peripheral blood. The sequence was obtained from a man between 60 and 75 years old with acute or convalescent COVID-19. CDR3 nucleotides: TGTGCCAGCAGTGGAGAAGATACGCAGTATTTT. It translates to CASSGEDTQYF.